The 27 T cell receptor beta chains reported below all come from one sample, sequenced in a study of blood T cells in healthy people across ages. With a J-beta primer mix and a sample-barcoded 5' primer, a second PCR ran roughly 6 to 11 cycles. MiXCR, run by TCRdb on the 5' RACE reads, gives a single entry per CDR3 protein. The table lists 650,000 to 800,000 distinct CDR3 sequences, roughly half of them singletons, with around an eighth in the top ten. The sequenced material came from blood. The source is an elderly woman in good health.

V and J are TRBV6-5 and TRBJ2-1, with TRBD2 matching 13 bases. V lost 4 bases to trimming and J lost 5 bases; unmatched junction nucleotides: 8. CDR1 is MNHEY, CDR2 SVGAGI, per germline. The CDR3 consists of 17 residues. CDR3 in DNA: TGTGCCAGCAGTTCGACTAGCGGGGGGATTATCCACAATGAGCAGTTCTTC. Translation: CASSSTSGGIIHNEQFF.

Comment on this clonotype: This sequence may be a read error, since a much larger clone differs from it by one base. The V call is TRBV6-5, the J call TRBJ1-5; D is unclear. The V gene lost 2 bases and the J gene lost 6 bases, with 14 bases spanning the gap. Germline-derived CDR1 and CDR2 are MNHEY and SVGAGI. CDR3 length: 15 amino acids. Written as DNA, the CDR3 is TGTGCCAGCAGTTACGGGTGTGTAGGGTCTCAGCCCCAGCATTTT. This codes for CASSYGCVGSQPQHF.

The V gene is TRBV5-1, the J gene TRBJ2-5, with D possibly being TRBD1 (5 bases). Trimming took 0 bases from V and 3 from J, leaving 12 bases between them. This CDR3 comprises 15 residues. Germline V lookup: CDR1 SGHRS, CDR2 YFSETQ. As DNA, the CDR3 is TGCGCCAGCAGCTTGGAAAGACAGTCGGAAGAGACCCAGTACTTC. It specifies CASSLERQSEETQYF.

The chain uses TRBV5-1 and TRBJ1-4; 10 bases are a match to TRBD1. The ends lost 3 bases at V and 3 bases at J; junction bases unmatched: 2. Germline V lookup: CDR1 SGHRS, CDR2 YFSETQ. CDR3 length equals 15 residues. The CDR3: CASSWTGGPNEKLFF. CDR3 nucleotide sequence: TGCGCCAGCAGCTGGACAGGGGGACCTAATGAAAAACTGTTTTTT.

This clonotype was observed many times. The rearrangement links TRBV20-1 to TRBJ2-7; TRBD2 matches at 9 bases. CDR3 length: 14 amino acids. The V gene end was trimmed by 2 bases and the J gene end by 7 bases; junction bases not matched to a gene: 9. CDR1 is DFQATT and CDR2 is SNEGSKA in the germline V gene (reference sequence). The chain's CDR3 is CSARLAGGPREQYF. CDR3 DNA sequence: TGCAGTGCTAGATTGGCGGGAGGGCCGAGGGAGCAGTACTTC.

This clonotype has only a few counts. The gene calls are TRBV2 and TRBJ2-2; D ambiguous. The germline V and J ends were trimmed by 8 bases and 2 bases, with 6 bases remaining between them. Germline CDR1 is SNHLY and CDR2 is FYNNEI. This CDR3 spans 12 amino acids. CDR3 nucleotides: TGTGCCAGCGGGATCAACACCGGGGAGCTGTTTTTT. As protein: CASGINTGELFF.

The sample holds many counts of this clonotype. This chain uses TRBV28 with TRBJ2-3; the match to TRBD2 covers 11 bases. The CDR3 sequence is 16 residues long. CDR1 is MDHEN and CDR2 is SYDVKM in the germline V gene. With 6 bases clipped from V and 4 bases from J, the junction kept 9 bases outside the gene matches. The DNA of the CDR3 is TGTGCCAGCAGGCCCCTAGCGGGAGGAAGGTCAGATACGCAGTATTTT. Translating it yields CASRPLAGGRSDTQYF.

V and J are TRBV2 and TRBJ2-7; D not certain. This CDR3 is 13 amino acids long. V was clipped by 4 bases and J by 1 base, with 8 bases between them. Germline loops: CDR1 SNHLY, CDR2 FYNNEI. The CDR3 loop reads CASSARQSYEQYF. The CDR3 DNA sequence: TGTGCCAGCAGTGCAAGGCAGTCCTACGAGCAGTACTTC.

The rearrangement uses TRBV4-1 and TRBJ2-5; 11 nucleotides align to TRBD2. The CDR3 totals 16 residues. CDR1 is MGHRA, CDR2 YSYEKL, per germline. Germline trimming cut 6 bases from V and 3 bases from J; bases unmatched to any gene: 9. The CDR3 coding sequence is TGCGCCAGCAGTCGGGGCTCGGGACTAGCGGAAGAGACCCAGTACTTC. Its translation is CASSRGSGLAEETQYF.

This clonotype has at least ten counts. J is TRBJ2-1 and V is TRBV20-1; the D is unclear. The CDR3 sequence is 16 residues long. Germline CDR1 reads DFQATT; CDR2 reads SNEGSKA (reference sequence). V dropped 5 bases and J dropped 0 bases, with 17 bases sitting between them. This CDR3 reads CSAQTGSTASYNEQFF. The CDR3 region has the DNA TGCAGTGCTCAGACCGGGTCAACCGCCTCCTACAATGAGCAGTTCTTC.

Ten or more counts support this clonotype. This chain links TRBV28 with TRBJ2-7, with D perhaps TRBD1 (5 bases). The V end lost 3 bases, the J end lost 2 bases, and 11 bases lay between the germline ends. This CDR3 has 14 amino acids. CDR1 is MDHEN and CDR2 is SYDVKM in the germline V gene. CDR3 region: CASSFIRGTYEQYF. The CDR3 region has the DNA TGTGCCAGCAGTTTTATTAGGGGCACCTACGAGCAGTACTTC.

This clonotype has just a few counts. A much more abundant neighbour one base away suggests this may be a read error. The chain uses TRBV7-3 and TRBJ2-5; D is perhaps TRBD1 (6 bases). The CDR3 is made up of 14 amino acids. Germline V lookup: CDR1 SGHTA, CDR2 FQGTGA. V lost 4 bases and J 11 bases, leaving 20 bases between the germline ends. CDR3 bases: TGTGCCAGCAGCTCTTCCCCCGTGGGGGCTGAGCAGTACTTC. Translating it yields CASSSSPVGAEQYF. The full variable domain, in which reference TRBV7-3 and TRBJ2-5 provide the parts outside the CDR3, is GAGVSQTPSNKVTEKGKYVELRCDPISGHTALYWYRQSLGQGPEFLIYFQGTGAADDSGLPNDRFFAVRPEGSVSTLKIQRTERGDSAVYLCASSSSPVGAEQYFGPGTRLLVL.

V usage is TRBV3-1 and J usage is TRBJ2-3; D ambiguous. This CDR3 spans 16 amino acids. Germline CDR1 reads LGHDT; CDR2 reads YNNKEL (reference sequence). V lost 4 bases to trimming and J lost 0 bases, with 14 bases between them. The DNA for the CDR3 is TGTGCCAGCAGCCCCTGGGCAGACACTAGCACAGATACGCAGTATTTT. Amino acid sequence: CASSPWADTSTDTQYF.

This clonotype was seen at least ten times. The CDR3 loop reads CASSLGGIQETQYF. The CDR3 region has the DNA TGCGCCAGCAGCTTAGGCGGTATCCAAGAGACCCAGTACTTC. The chain joins TRBV5-1 to TRBJ2-5, with unresolved D. The germline gives CDR1 SGHRS, CDR2 YFSETQ. Trimming pared 2 bases from V and 1 base from J, leaving 9 bases between. This CDR3 contains 14 residues.

Many counts were recorded for this clonotype. The CDR3 coding sequence is TGTGCCAGCAGCCAACAGGGCACCGGGGAGCTGTTTTTT. The encoded protein is CASSQQGTGELFF. This chain uses TRBV3-1 with TRBJ2-2, with a possible D match to TRBD1 (5 bases). There are 13 residues in the CDR3. V gave up 2 bases and J gave up 4 bases, with 5 bases separating them. Germline CDR1 is LGHDT and CDR2 is YNNKEL (reference sequence).

This clonotype was observed once. The chain recombines TRBV27 with TRBJ2-7, with D maybe TRBD1 (5 bases). The CDR3 is 15 amino acids. Trimming took 2 bases from V and 3 from J, leaving 14 bases between them. CDR1 and CDR2 from the germline V gene are MNHEY and SMNVEV (reference sequence). CDR3 nucleotides: TGTGCCAGCAGTTTAAGGGTCGAAGGGGTCTACGAGCAGTACTTC. Translating it yields CASSLRVEGVYEQYF.

The rearrangement links TRBV7-2 to TRBJ2-1, with D perhaps matching TRBD2 (6 bases). Trimming took off 1 base at V and 2 bases at J, with 12 bases between the two ends. The CDR3 length is 16 residues. The germline CDR1 and CDR2 sequences are SGHTA and FQGNSA. DNA for the CDR3: TGTGCCAGCAGCTTAGGGGCTAGCGAGCCCTACAATGAGCAGTTCTTC. It specifies CASSLGASEPYNEQFF.

The V and J genes are TRBV7-2 and TRBJ1-4; D ambiguous. Per germline, CDR1 SGHTA and CDR2 FQGNSA. The CDR3 length is 16 residues. The ends were cut back, 2 bases at V and 5 bases at J, with 15 bases in the middle. CDR3: CASSLMPSSPNEKLFF. The DNA of the CDR3 is TGTGCCAGCAGCTTAATGCCCAGCTCTCCAAATGAAAAACTGTTTTTT.

This chain uses TRBV11-2 with TRBJ2-5; the D is unclear. There are 15 residues in the CDR3. V was cut by 0 bases and J by 1 base, with 9 bases left in between. Germline V gives CDR1 SGHAT, CDR2 FQNNGV. CDR3 sequence: CASSLDGVSQETQYF. The CDR3 DNA reads TGTGCCAGCAGCTTAGATGGGGTCAGCCAAGAGACCCAGTACTTC.

This clonotype was seen ten or more times. The V and J genes are TRBV6-1 and TRBJ2-3; TRBD1 aligns across 10 bases. Germline assignment: CDR1 MNHNS and CDR2 SASEGT. Trimming took 6 bases from V and 3 from J; bases not matched to a gene: 9. CDR3 length equals 16 residues. The CDR3 coding sequence is TGTGCCAGCAGACGACAGGGGGCTGTTAGGACAGATACGCAGTATTTT. Amino acids: CASRRQGAVRTDTQYF.

V and J are TRBV2 and TRBJ2-1, with TRBD1 matching over 7 bases. V lost 8 bases, J lost 1 base, and 2 bases stayed unmatched. The germline V gene encodes CDR1 SNHLY and CDR2 FYNNEI. CDR3 size: 13 residues. CDR3 DNA sequence: TGTGCCAGCGGACAGGCTTCCTACAATGAGCAGTTCTTC. This translates into CASGQASYNEQFF.

This clonotype was seen many times. The gene calls are TRBV28 and TRBJ2-7; TRBD1 matches 9 bases. V lost 10 bases and J lost 2; bases outside the gene matches: 3. The length of the CDR3 is 12 residues. Germline-derived CDR1 and CDR2 are MDHEN and SYDVKM. The CDR3 coding sequence is TGTGCCACCCGACAGGGGGCCTACGAGCAGTACTTC. This encodes CATRQGAYEQYF. The variable domain in full, with the rest retrieved from reference TRBV28 and TRBJ2-7, is DVKVTQSSRYLVKRTGEKVFLECVQDMDHENMFWYRQDPGLGLRLIYFSYDVKMKEKGDIPEGYSVSREKKERFSLILESASTNQTSMYLCATRQGAYEQYFGPGTRLTVT.

This clonotype has a handful of counts. The CDR3 DNA sequence: TGCGCCAGCAGCTTGAGGCTCCAAGAGACCCAGTACTTC. This sequence encodes CASSLRLQETQYF. The V call is TRBV5-1, the J call TRBJ2-5; D remains ambiguous. Germline CDR1 reads SGHRS; CDR2 reads YFSETQ. This CDR3 region has 13 residues. V lost 1 base and J 1 base, leaving 5 bases between the germline ends.

This clonotype was detected only a few times. This chain connects TRBV6-2 or TRBV6-3 to TRBJ2-5, with 7 positions matching TRBD2. CDR1 is MNHEY and CDR2 is SVGEGT in the germline V gene. Germline trimming cut 6 bases from V and 5 bases from J; bases unmatched to any gene: 18. The CDR3 length is 17 residues. The CDR3 sequence: CASRRHRDYTSGETQYF. CDR3 nucleotides: TGTGCCAGCAGAAGACACCGGGACTACACCTCGGGGGAGACCCAGTACTTC.

With regard to this clonotype: A much larger clone sits a single nucleotide away, making a read error possible. No conserved phenylalanine or tryptophan ends this CDR3, so it is likely a read error. The rearrangement uses TRBV25-1 and TRBJ2-1, with TRBD2 identical over 8 bases. With 6 bases clipped from V and 0 bases from J, the junction kept 7 bases outside the gene matches. This CDR3 comprises 16 residues. Germline values: CDR1 MGHDK, CDR2 SYGVNS. This CDR3 reads CASSTTSGVSYNEQFL. CDR3 sequence (DNA): TGTGCCAGCAGCACCACTAGCGGAGTCTCCTACAATGAGCAGTTCTTA.

The chain combines TRBV6-1 with TRBJ2-1; no reliable D call. CDR1 and CDR2 from the germline V gene are MNHNS and SASEGT. V was shortened by 4 bases and J by 4 bases, with 11 bases between the two germline ends. The CDR3 is 14 residues long. The CDR3: CASSGDPYYNEQFF. CDR3 bases: TGTGCCAGCAGTGGCGATCCATATTACAATGAGCAGTTCTTC.

This clonotype was picked up a small number of times. V and J are TRBV6-1 and TRBJ2-3, with D possibly matching TRBD1 (5 bases). The V gene's germline CDR1 is MNHNS and CDR2 SASEGT. The CDR3 is 14 residues long. The V and J ends lost 6 bases and 3 bases respectively, with 13 bases between them. CDR3 DNA: TGTGCCAGCAGCGACTGGGGCCGGACAGATACGCAGTATTTT. Protein sequence: CASSDWGRTDTQYF.